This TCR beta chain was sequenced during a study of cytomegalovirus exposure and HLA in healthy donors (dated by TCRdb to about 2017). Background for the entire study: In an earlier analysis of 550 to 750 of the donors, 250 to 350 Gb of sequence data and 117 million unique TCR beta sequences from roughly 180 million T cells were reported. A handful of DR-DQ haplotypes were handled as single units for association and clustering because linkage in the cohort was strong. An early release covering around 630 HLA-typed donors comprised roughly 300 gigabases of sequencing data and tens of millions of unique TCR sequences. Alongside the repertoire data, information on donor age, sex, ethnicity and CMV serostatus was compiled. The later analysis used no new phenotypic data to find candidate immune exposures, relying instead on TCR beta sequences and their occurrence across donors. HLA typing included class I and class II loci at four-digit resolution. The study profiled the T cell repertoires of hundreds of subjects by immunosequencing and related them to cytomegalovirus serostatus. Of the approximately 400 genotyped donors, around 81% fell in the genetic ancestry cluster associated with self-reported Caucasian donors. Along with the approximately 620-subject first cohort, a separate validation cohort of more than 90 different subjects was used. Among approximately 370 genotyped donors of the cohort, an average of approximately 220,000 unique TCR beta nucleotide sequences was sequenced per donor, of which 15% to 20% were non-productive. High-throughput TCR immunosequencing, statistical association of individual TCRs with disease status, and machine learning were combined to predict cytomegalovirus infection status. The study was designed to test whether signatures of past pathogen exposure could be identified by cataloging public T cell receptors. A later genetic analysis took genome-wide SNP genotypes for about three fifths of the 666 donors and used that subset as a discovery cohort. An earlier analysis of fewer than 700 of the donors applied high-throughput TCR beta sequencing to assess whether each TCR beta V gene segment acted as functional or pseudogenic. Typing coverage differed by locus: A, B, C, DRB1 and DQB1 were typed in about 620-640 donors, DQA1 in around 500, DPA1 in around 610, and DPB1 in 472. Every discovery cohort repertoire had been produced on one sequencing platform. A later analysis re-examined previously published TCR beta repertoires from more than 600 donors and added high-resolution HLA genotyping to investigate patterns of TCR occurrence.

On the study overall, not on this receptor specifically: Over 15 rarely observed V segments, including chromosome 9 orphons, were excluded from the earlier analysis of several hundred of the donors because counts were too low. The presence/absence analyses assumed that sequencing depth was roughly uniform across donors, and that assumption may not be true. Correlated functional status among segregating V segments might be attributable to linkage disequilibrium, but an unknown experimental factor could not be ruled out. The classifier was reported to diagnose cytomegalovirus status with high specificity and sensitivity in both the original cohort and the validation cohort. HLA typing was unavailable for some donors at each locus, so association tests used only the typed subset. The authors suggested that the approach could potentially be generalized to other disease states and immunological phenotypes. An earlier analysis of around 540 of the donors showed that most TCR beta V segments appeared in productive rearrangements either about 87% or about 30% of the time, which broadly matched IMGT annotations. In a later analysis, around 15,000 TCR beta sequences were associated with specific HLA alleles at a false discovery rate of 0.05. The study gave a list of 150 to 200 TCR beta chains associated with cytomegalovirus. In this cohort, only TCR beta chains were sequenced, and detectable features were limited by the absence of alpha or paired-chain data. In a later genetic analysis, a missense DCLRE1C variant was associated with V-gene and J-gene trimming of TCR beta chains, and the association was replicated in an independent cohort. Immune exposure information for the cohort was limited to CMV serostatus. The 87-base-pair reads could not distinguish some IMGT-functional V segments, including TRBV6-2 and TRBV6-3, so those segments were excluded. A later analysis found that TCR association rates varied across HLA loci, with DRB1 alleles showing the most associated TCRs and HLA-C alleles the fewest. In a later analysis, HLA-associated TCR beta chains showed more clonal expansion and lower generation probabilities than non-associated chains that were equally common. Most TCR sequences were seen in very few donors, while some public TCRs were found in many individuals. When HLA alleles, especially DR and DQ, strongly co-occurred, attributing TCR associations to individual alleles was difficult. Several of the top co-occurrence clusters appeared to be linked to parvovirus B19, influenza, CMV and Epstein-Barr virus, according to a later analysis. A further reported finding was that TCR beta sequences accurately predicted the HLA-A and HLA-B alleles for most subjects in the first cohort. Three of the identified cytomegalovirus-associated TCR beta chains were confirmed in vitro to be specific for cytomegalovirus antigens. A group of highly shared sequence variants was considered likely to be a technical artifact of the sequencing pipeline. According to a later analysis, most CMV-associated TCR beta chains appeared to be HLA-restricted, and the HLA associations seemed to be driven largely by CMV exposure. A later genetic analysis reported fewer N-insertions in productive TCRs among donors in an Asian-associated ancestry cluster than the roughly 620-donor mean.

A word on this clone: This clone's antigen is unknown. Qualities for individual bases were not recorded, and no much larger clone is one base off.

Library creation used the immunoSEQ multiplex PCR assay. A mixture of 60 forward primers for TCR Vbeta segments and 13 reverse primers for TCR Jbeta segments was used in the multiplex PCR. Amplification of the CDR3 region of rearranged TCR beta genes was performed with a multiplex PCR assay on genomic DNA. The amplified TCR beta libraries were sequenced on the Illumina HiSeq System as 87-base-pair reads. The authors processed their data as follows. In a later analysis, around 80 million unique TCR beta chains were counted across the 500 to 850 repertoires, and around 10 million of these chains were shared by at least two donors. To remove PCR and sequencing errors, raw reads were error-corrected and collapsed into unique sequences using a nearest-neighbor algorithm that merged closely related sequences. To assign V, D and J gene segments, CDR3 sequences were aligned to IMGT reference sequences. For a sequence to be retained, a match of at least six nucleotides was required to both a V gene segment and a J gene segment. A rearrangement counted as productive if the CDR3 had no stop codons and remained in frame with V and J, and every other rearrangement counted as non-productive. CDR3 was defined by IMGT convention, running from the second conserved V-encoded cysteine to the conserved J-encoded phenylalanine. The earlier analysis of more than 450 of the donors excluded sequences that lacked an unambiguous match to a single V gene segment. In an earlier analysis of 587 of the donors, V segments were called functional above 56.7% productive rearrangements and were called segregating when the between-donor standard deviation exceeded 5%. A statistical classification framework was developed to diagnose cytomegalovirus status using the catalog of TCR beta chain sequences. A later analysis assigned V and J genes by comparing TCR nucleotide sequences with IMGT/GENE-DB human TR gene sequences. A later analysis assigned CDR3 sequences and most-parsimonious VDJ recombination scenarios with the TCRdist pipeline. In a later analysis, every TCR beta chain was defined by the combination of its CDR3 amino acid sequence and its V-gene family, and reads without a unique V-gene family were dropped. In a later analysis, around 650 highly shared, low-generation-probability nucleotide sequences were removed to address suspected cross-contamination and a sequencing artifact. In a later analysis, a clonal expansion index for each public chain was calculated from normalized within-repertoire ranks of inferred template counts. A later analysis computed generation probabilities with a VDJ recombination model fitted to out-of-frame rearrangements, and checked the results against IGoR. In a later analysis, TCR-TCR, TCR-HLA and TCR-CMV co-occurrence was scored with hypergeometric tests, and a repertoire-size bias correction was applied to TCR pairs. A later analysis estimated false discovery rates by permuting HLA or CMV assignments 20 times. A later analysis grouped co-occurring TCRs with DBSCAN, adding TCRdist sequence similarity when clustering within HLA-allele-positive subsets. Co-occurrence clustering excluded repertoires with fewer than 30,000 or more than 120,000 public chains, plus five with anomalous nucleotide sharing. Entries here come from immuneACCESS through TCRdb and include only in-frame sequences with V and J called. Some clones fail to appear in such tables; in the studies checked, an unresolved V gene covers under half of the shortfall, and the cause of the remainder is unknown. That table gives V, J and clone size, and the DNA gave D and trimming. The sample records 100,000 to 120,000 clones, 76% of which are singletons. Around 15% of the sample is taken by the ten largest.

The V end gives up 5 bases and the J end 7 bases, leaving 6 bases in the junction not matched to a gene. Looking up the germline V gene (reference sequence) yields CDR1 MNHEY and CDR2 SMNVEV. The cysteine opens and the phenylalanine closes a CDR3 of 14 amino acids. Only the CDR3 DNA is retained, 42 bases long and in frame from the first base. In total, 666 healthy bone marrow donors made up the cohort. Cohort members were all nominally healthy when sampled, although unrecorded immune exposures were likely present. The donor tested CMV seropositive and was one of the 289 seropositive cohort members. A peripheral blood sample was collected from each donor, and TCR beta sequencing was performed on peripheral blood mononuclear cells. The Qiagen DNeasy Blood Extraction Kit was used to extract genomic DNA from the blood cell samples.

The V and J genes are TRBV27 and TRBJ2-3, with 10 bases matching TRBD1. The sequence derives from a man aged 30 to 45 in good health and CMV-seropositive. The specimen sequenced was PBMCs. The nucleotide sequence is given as TGTGCCAGCAGTGGGACAGGGGTGGTAAATACGCAGTATTTT. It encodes CASSGTGVVNTQYF.